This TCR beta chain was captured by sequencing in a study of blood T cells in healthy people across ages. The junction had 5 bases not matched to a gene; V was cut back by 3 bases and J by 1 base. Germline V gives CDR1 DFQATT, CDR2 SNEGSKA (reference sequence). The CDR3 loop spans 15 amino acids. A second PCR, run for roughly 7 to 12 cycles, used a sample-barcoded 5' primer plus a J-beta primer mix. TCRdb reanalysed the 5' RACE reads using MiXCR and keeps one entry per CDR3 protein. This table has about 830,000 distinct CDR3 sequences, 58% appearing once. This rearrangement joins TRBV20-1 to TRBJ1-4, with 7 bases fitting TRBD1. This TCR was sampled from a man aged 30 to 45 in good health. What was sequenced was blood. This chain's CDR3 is CSASPGDRTNEKLFF. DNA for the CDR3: TGCAGTGCTAGTCCGGGGGACAGAACTAATGAAAAACTGTTTTTT.